These T cell receptor beta chains were read from a single sample in a study of breast tumors, draining lymph nodes, adjacent tissues. TCRdb re-analysed the multiplex PCR reads in MiXCR, keeping a single row per CDR3 protein. Of about 140,000 distinct CDR3 sequences in the sample, approximately 20% are singletons; the top ten hold about 2.6%. The sequenced sample was axillary lymph node tissue. The source is a female donor with breast cancer. Some clones in this sample may be carry-over from other donors' samples. The CDR3 runs from the conserved cysteine through the conserved F or W. A D gene is named only where the DNA matches it firmly. Part of the rows lack a size; the others show once, few, many or a class for expanded clones.

D	V	size	J	CDR3	DNA
TRBD1	TRBV5-1	many	TRBJ2-4	CASSEGQDMLYF	TGCGCCAGCAGCGAAGGACAGGACATGTTGTACTTC
TRBD1	TRBV28	.	TRBJ1-3	CASSTGTGYRNTIYF	TGTGCCAGCAGCACCGGGACAGGCTATAGAAACACCATATATTTT
.	TRBV4-1	.	TRBJ2-6	CASQRSGQTTSGANVLTF	TGCGCCAGTCAAAGATCGGGACAAACGACCTCTGGGGCCAACGTCCTGACTTTC
.	TRBV11-3	many	TRBJ2-5	CASSLGGNPEETQYF	TGTGCCAGCAGCTTAGGGGGGAATCCAGAAGAGACCCAGTACTTC
.	TRBV3-1	many	TRBJ2-7	CASSQVRGSEQYF	TGTGCCAGCAGCCAAGTCCGGGGCAGCGAGCAGTACTTC
TRBD1	TRBV12-3/TRBV12-4	.	TRBJ2-5	CASSQGVETQYF	TGTGCCAGCAGCCAGGGGGTAGAGACCCAGTACTTC
TRBD1	TRBV20-1	many	TRBJ1-3	CSARDTGAAGNTIYF	TGCAGTGCTAGAGATACAGGGGCGGCTGGAAACACCATATATTTT
.	TRBV20-1	many	TRBJ2-5	CSASSAQETQYF	TGCAGTGCTAGTTCGGCCCAAGAGACCCAGTACTTC
.	TRBV20-1	many	TRBJ1-2	CSASSGDGYGYTF	TGCAGTGCTAGTTCAGGGGACGGCTATGGCTACACCTTC
.	TRBV5-1	many	TRBJ2-3	CASSSSPDTQYF	TGCGCCAGCAGCTCTAGTCCAGATACGCAGTATTTT
.	TRBV2	many	TRBJ2-2	CASSTQGRELFF	TGTGCCAGCAGTACCCAGGGAAGGGAGCTGTTTTTT
TRBD2	TRBV9	many	TRBJ2-1	CASSVGLAGSYNEQFF	TGTGCCAGCAGCGTAGGGCTAGCGGGCTCCTACAATGAGCAGTTCTTC
TRBD2	TRBV19	many	TRBJ2-1	CASSIGLAGNEQFF	TGTGCCAGTAGTATAGGACTAGCGGGCAATGAGCAGTTCTTC
.	TRBV6-2/TRBV6-3	many	TRBJ2-3	CASNDAATDTQYF	TGTGCCAGCAACGACGCGGCCACAGATACGCAGTATTTT
TRBD1	TRBV14	few	TRBJ2-4	CASSQRQGTLGNIQYF	TGTGCCAGCAGCCAGAGACAGGGGACTCTTGGAAACATTCAGTACTTC
TRBD1	TRBV6-2/TRBV6-3	many	TRBJ2-7	CASSYGGQGGYEQYF	TGTGCCAGCAGTTACGGGGGACAGGGAGGGTACGAGCAGTACTTC
.	TRBV5-1	.	TRBJ2-6	CASSLEGPGANVLTF	TGCGCCAGCAGCTTGGAAGGGCCTGGGGCCAACGTCCTGACTTTC
.	TRBV20-1	.	TRBJ1-1	CSASRTGMTEAFF	TGCAGTGCTAGTAGAACAGGGATGACTGAAGCTTTCTTT
.	TRBV10-3	many	TRBJ2-2	CAISGRGRDTGELFF	TGTGCCATCAGTGGGAGAGGGCGCGACACCGGGGAGCTGTTTTTT
TRBD2	TRBV14	many	TRBJ2-1	CASSQVPYRTRHYNEQFF	TGTGCCAGCAGCCAAGTCCCCTACCGGACTAGGCACTACAATGAGCAGTTCTTC
.	TRBV20-1	.	TRBJ1-5	CSARRPGEITGSSQPQHF	TGCAGTGCTAGGAGACCAGGGGAAATTACTGGAAGCAGTCAGCCCCAGCATTTT
TRBD2	TRBV30	many	TRBJ2-2	CAWSASGSYTGELFF	TGTGCCTGGAGTGCAAGCGGGAGTTACACCGGGGAGCTGTTTTTT
TRBD2	TRBV20-1	many	TRBJ2-1	CSARNMGASGSNEQFF	TGCAGTGCTAGAAACATGGGGGCTAGCGGGAGCAATGAGCAGTTCTTC
.	TRBV27	many	TRBJ2-7	CASSPAGNEQYF	TGTGCCAGCAGTCCGGCGGGGAATGAGCAGTACTTC
.	TRBV5-1	many	TRBJ2-3	CASSATGIDSDTQYF	TGCGCCAGCAGCGCCACAGGGATCGATTCGGATACGCAGTATTTT
TRBD2	TRBV19	many	TRBJ2-7	CASSRGLAGVGEQYF	TGTGCCAGTAGTAGGGGACTAGCGGGAGTGGGTGAGCAGTACTTC
.	TRBV5-1	many	TRBJ2-1	CASSRGRVAYNEQFF	TGCGCCAGCAGTAGGGGCAGGGTTGCCTACAATGAGCAGTTCTTC
.	TRBV20-1	many	TRBJ2-7	CSARNQGGSYEQYF	TGCAGTGCTAGAAATCAGGGAGGAAGCTACGAGCAGTACTTC
.	TRBV10-3	.	TRBJ2-7	CAISESFYEQYF	TGCGCCATCAGTGAGTCCTTCTACGAGCAGTACTTC
TRBD2	TRBV11-2	.	TRBJ2-7	CASGLIAGGTYEQYF	TGTGCCAGCGGCTTAATAGCGGGAGGGACCTACGAGCAGTACTTC
.	TRBV28	few	TRBJ2-3	CASSVEGFTDTQYF	TGTGCCAGCAGTGTAGAGGGCTTCACAGATACGCAGTATTTT
.	TRBV7-6	many	TRBJ2-1	CASSLEGGMGNNEQFF	TGTGCCAGCAGCTTAGAAGGTGGGATGGGAAACAATGAGCAGTTCTTC